This T cell receptor beta chain stems from a study of shared clonotypes between healthy human individuals. As regards this clone: The antigen is unknown.

Assay execution proceeded at the deep level. The assay was immunoSEQ multiplex PCR, and TCRdb's table has in-frame clones only and misses some. The sample holds roughly 2,000,000 clones, around 95% seen once. The study's findings and limits: Between several donors, naive CD4 clonotypes were shared at a level of around 5.2%.

Germline V gene data show CDR1 as LGHNA and CDR2 as YSLEER. V shed 2 bases and J shed 3 bases, with 8 bases lying between them. CDR3 size: 13 residues. Naive CD8 cells were CD45RO-negative, positively selected for CCR7, excluding terminally differentiated effector memory CD45RA+ cells. This clonotype originated in a man aged 18-30 years in good health. Some clones in this sample may be carry-over from other donors' samples. The sample taken for sequencing was naive CD8+ T cells from PBMCs. The chain joins TRBV4-3 to TRBJ2-7; D unclear. The DNA of the CDR3 is TGCGCCAGCAGCCAATGGTTGAGCTACGAGCAGTACTTC. This sequence encodes CASSQWLSYEQYF.